One sample yielded the 22 T cell receptor beta chains listed below, sequenced in a study of blood T cell repertoires in COVID-19. Assay: immunoSEQ multiplex PCR; the TCRdb copy retains only in-frame clones and omits some. The data contain about 67,000 clones, about four fifths of them singletons. The material sequenced was peripheral blood. These receptors originate from a woman aged 55-69 years with acute or convalescent COVID-19.

The V and J genes are TRBV4-1 and TRBJ2-5; D possibly corresponds to TRBD2 (7 bases). The CDR3 contains 15 residues. Trimming stripped 4 bases from V and 2 bases from J, with 14 bases between. Germline CDR1 is MGHRA and CDR2 is YSYEKL. The CDR3 DNA reads as TGCGCCAGCAGCCGCCGAGAGGGGGGGCAAGAGACCCAGTACTTC. This encodes CASSRREGGQETQYF.

This clone was counted a few times. The chain uses TRBV2 and TRBJ2-5, with D maybe TRBD2 (5 bases). The ends were cut back, 5 bases at V and 5 bases at J, with 15 bases in the middle. The CDR3 totals 14 residues. The germline V gene encodes CDR1 SNHLY and CDR2 FYNNEI. CDR3 amino acids: CASSPQAPGETQYF. Here the CDR3 DNA reads TGTGCCAGCAGTCCCCAGGCCCCGGGGGAGACCCAGTACTTC.

This clone was recorded once. The DNA for the CDR3 is TGCAGCGTTGAGGTGGGAGACTCCCAAGAGACCCAGTACTTC. This gives the protein CSVEVGDSQETQYF. This chain joins TRBV29-1 and TRBJ2-5, with D maybe TRBD2 (5 bases). Trimming removed 3 bases from V and 1 base from J, with 12 bases in between. Germline CDR1 is SQVTM and CDR2 is ANQGSEA. This CDR3 has 14 amino acids.

The chain links TRBV6-5 to TRBJ1-1; D uncertain. CDR3 size: 13 residues. V lost 4 bases and J 3 bases, leaving 9 bases between the germline ends. Germline loops: CDR1 MNHEY, CDR2 SVGAGI. CDR3 DNA: TGTGCCAGCAGTTCCACAAGTTACACTGAAGCTTTCTTT. Amino acids: CASSSTSYTEAFF.

The chain links TRBV14 to TRBJ2-1; 13 nucleotides align to TRBD2. Germline loops: CDR1 SGHDN, CDR2 FVKESK. The V and J ends lost 3 bases and 4 bases, in that order; junction bases with no gene match: 18. This CDR3 comprises 21 residues. The CDR3 nucleotides read TGTGCCAGCAGCCATCGAAGGGGCGGGACTAGCGGGGTCCGCCATTACAATGAGCAGTTCTTC. Its translation is CASSHRRGGTSGVRHYNEQFF.

The chain couples TRBV28 to TRBJ2-5; 9 positions match TRBD2. Germline V CDR1 and CDR2: MDHEN, SYDVKM. The CDR3 is 14 residues long. After removal of 8 bases from V and 4 bases from J, the junction contained 8 bases not matched to a gene. The CDR3 loop reads CASLGRGGRETQYF. DNA of the CDR3: TGTGCCAGCCTGGGGCGGGGGGGCCGAGAGACCCAGTACTTC.

The chain combines TRBV27 with TRBJ2-7; 10 bases fit TRBD1. J gave up 6 bases and V 8 bases, and 7 bases lay outside the gene matches. CDR3 length: 13 amino acids. The germline V gene encodes CDR1 MNHEY and CDR2 SMNVEV (reference sequence). DNA for the CDR3: TGTGCCAGCGGAAGGACAGGGGGTTTCGAGCAGTACTTC. This gives the protein CASGRTGGFEQYF.

The V call is TRBV7-3, the J call TRBJ2-3, with D possibly TRBD2 on 5 matching bases. Trimming left V 4 bases short and J 6 bases short, with 11 bases between. CDR1 is SGHTA and CDR2 is FQGTGA in the germline V gene. The CDR3 extends over 13 amino acids. This CDR3 reads CASSSPGMDTQYF. The CDR3 DNA reads as TGTGCCAGCAGCTCCCCGGGGATGGATACGCAGTATTTT.

The chain combines TRBV29-1 with TRBJ2-1; maybe TRBD1 (5 bases). Between the trimmed V and J ends, which lost 7 bases and 5 bases, there was a span of 18 bases. In germline, CDR1 is SQVTM, CDR2 ANQGSEA. The CDR3 covers 14 residues. CDR3 region: CSAGHEESNNEQFF. CDR3 nucleotide sequence: TGCAGCGCCGGACACGAAGAATCCAACAATGAGCAGTTCTTC.

The gene calls are TRBV5-1 and TRBJ2-5; 8 bases are a match to TRBD2. The V gene's germline CDR1 is SGHRS and CDR2 YFSETQ. The CDR3 has 18 residues. Losses at the gene ends were 0 bases for V and 5 bases for J; bases not matched to a gene: 15. The CDR3 here is CASSLGYPSGGPWETQYF. The DNA for the CDR3 is TGCGCCAGCAGCTTGGGGTATCCCAGCGGGGGACCCTGGGAGACCCAGTACTTC.

The gene calls are TRBV5-1 and TRBJ2-2; 9 bases agree with TRBD2. This CDR3 contains 17 residues. CDR1 and CDR2 from the germline V gene are SGHRS and YFSETQ. V lost 2 bases, J lost 7 bases, and 12 bases stayed unmatched. The CDR3 reads CASSLLTRGGADGELFF. DNA of the CDR3: TGCGCCAGCAGCTTACTCACTCGCGGGGGGGCCGACGGGGAGCTGTTTTTT. Complete variable domain (other parts from reference TRBV5-1 and TRBJ2-2): KAGVTQTPRYLIKTRGQQVTLSCSPISGHRSVSWYQQTPGQGLQFLFEYFSETQRNKGNFPGRFSGRQFSNSRSEMNVSTLELGDSALYLCASSLLTRGGADGELFFGEGSRLTVL.

V gene TRBV6-6 combines with J gene TRBJ1-6, with D maybe TRBD1 (6 bases). CDR1 and CDR2 from the germline V gene are MNHNY and SVGAGI (reference sequence). The CDR3 extends over 16 amino acids. V lost 5 bases and J 0 bases, leaving 11 bases between the germline ends. The CDR3 sequence is CASSLTQGSYNSPLHF. The CDR3 bases are TGTGCCAGCAGTCTAACACAGGGCTCCTATAATTCACCCCTCCACTTT.

The V gene is TRBV5-1, the J gene TRBJ2-2; 8 bases are a match to TRBD2. Germline V lookup: CDR1 SGHRS, CDR2 YFSETQ. The CDR3 extends over 14 amino acids. V was clipped by 10 bases and J by 2 bases; unmatched bases: 7. The CDR3 DNA reads TGCGCCGCTCGGGAGGGGACCAACACCGGGGAGCTGTTTTTT. It encodes CAAREGTNTGELFF.

The chain combines TRBV10-2 with TRBJ1-3; D is unresolved. The V end lost 8 bases, the J end lost 0 bases, and 17 bases lay between the germline ends. The length of the CDR3 is 16 residues. The germline gives CDR1 WSHSY, CDR2 SAAADI. CDR3 loop: CASAAGSPSSGNTIYF. For the CDR3, the DNA is TGCGCCAGCGCGGCGGGGTCGCCGAGCTCTGGAAACACCATATATTTT.

This chain connects TRBV19 to TRBJ1-2; D unclear. V shed 2 bases and J shed 6 bases, with 16 bases lying between them. Germline assignment: CDR1 LNHDA and CDR2 SQIVND (reference sequence). This CDR3 has 15 amino acids. CDR3 region: CASSIKHRGNDGYTF. Here the CDR3 DNA reads TGTGCCAGTAGTATAAAGCATCGGGGAAATGATGGCTACACCTTC. Supplemented by reference TRBV19 and TRBJ1-2, the full variable domain reads DGGITQSPKYLFRKEGQNVTLSCEQNLNHDAMYWYRQDPGQGLRLIYYSQIVNDFQKGDIAEGYSVSREKKESFPLTVTSAQKNPTAFYLCASSIKHRGNDGYTFGSGTRLTVV.

This chain links TRBV20-1 with TRBJ1-4; tentatively, D is TRBD1 (6 bases). Trimming pared 3 bases from V and 2 bases from J, leaving 10 bases between. The germline CDR1 and CDR2 sequences are DFQATT and SNEGSKA (reference sequence). The CDR3 extends over 14 amino acids. CDR3 loop: CSASDRRTNEKLFF. CDR3 nucleotide sequence: TGCAGTGCTAGTGACAGGCGCACTAATGAAAAACTGTTTTTT.

The gene calls are TRBV5-1 and TRBJ1-2; D gene ambiguous. The V end lost 3 bases, the J end lost 4 bases, and 10 bases lay between the germline ends. Germline CDR1 SGHRS, CDR2 YFSETQ. The CDR3 length is 13 residues. CDR3: CASSSSDFYGYTF. The CDR3 DNA is TGCGCCAGCAGCTCTTCCGACTTCTATGGCTACACCTTC.

The genes are TRBV6-5 and TRBJ1-6; TRBD1 matches at 7 bases. Trimming took 6 bases from V and 5 from J; bases not matched to a gene: 7. CDR1 MNHEY and CDR2 SVGAGI come from the germline V gene. This CDR3 region has 15 residues. The CDR3 loop is CASSRVDRDNSPLHF. CDR3 coding DNA: TGTGCCAGCAGCCGCGTCGACAGGGATAATTCACCCCTCCACTTT.

The chain employs TRBV19 and TRBJ1-2; D gene uncertain. CDR1 LNHDA and CDR2 SQIVND come from the germline V gene (reference sequence). With 8 bases removed from V and 2 bases from J, the gap between germline ends came to 12 bases. The CDR3 is made up of 13 amino acids. The DNA for the CDR3 is TGTGCCAGTGGCCCACGGGGAAACTATGGCTACACCTTC. It specifies CASGPRGNYGYTF.

This rearrangement joins TRBV25-1 to TRBJ1-2; tentatively, D is TRBD1 (5 bases). Between the trimmed V and J ends, which lost 7 bases and 8 bases, there was a span of 14 bases. The CDR3 runs to 12 residues. The V gene's germline CDR1 is MGHDK and CDR2 SYGVNS. The CDR3 coding sequence is TGTGCCAGCAAAGCTGGGGGAGGAGGCTACACCTTC. Protein sequence: CASKAGGGGYTF.

V and J are TRBV5-6 and TRBJ2-3; the D gene is possibly TRBD1 (6 bases). The V end lost 5 bases, the J end lost 3 bases, and 10 bases lay between the germline ends. Germline values: CDR1 SGHDT, CDR2 YYEEEE. There are 13 residues in the CDR3. CDR3 DNA sequence: TGTGCCAGCAGTTTTACAGGGACAGATACGCAGTATTTT. Translated: CASSFTGTDTQYF. Supplemented by reference TRBV5-6 and TRBJ2-3, the full variable domain reads DAGVTQSPTHLIKTRGQQVTLRCSPKSGHDTVSWYQQALGQGPQFIFQYYEEEERQRGNFPDRFSGHQFPNYSSELNVNALLLGDSALYLCASSFTGTDTQYFGPGTRLTVL.

The genes are TRBV19 and TRBJ2-7; 10 nucleotides align to TRBD1. CDR1 and CDR2 (germline): LNHDA, SQIVND (reference sequence). This CDR3 is built from 15 residues. V was clipped by 3 bases and J by 0 bases; unmatched bases: 2. The CDR3 is CASSMGTGVSYEQYF. CDR3 in DNA: TGTGCCAGTAGTATGGGGACAGGGGTCTCCTACGAGCAGTACTTC.